Following are 31 T cell receptor beta chains from one sample sequenced in a study of blood T cell repertoires in COVID-19. Method: immunoSEQ multiplex PCR; TCRdb's copy keeps in-frame clones and lacks some. The repertoire holds tens of thousands of clones, with 90% as singletons. Sequencing input: peripheral blood. The receptors were gathered from a man between 65 and 80 years old with acute or convalescent COVID-19.

The chain carries TRBV6-5 and TRBJ2-3; a possible D gene is TRBD1 (6 bases). This CDR3 is built from 14 residues. Germline CDR1 MNHEY, CDR2 SVGAGI. V shed 3 bases and J shed 4 bases, with 11 bases lying between them. CDR3 sequence (DNA): TGTGCCAGCAGTTATGGGGGCCTCTCAGATACGCAGTATTTT. Its translation: CASSYGGLSDTQYF.

The rearrangement joins TRBV5-6 to TRBJ2-1; perhaps TRBD1 as D (5 bases). V was pared by 6 bases and J by 9 bases, with 25 bases between. In germline, CDR1 is SGHDT, CDR2 YYEEEE. The CDR3 totals 16 residues. In nucleotides, the CDR3 is TGTGCCAGCATGGGGCAACCGAGCAGGTTTCACGGTGAGCAGTTCTTC. Encoded protein: CASMGQPSRFHGEQFF.

The chain uses TRBV5-1 and TRBJ2-7; TRBD1 might be the D (5 bases). The CDR3 contains 14 residues. CDR1 is SGHRS, CDR2 YFSETQ, per germline. V lost 0 bases, J lost 3 bases, and 10 bases lay in between. This chain's CDR3 is CASSLGQGGYEQYF. The CDR3, as DNA: TGCGCCAGCAGCTTGGGGCAGGGTGGCTACGAGCAGTACTTC.

The chain combines TRBV5-1 with TRBJ1-4; TRBD1 aligns across 9 bases. The CDR3 has 13 residues. Trimming removed 4 bases from V and 8 bases from J; junction bases left unmatched: 3. Germline CDR1 reads SGHRS; CDR2 reads YFSETQ. CDR3 nucleotides: TGCGCCAGCAGCCTCGGGACAGGGGAAAAACTGTTTTTT. Translation: CASSLGTGEKLFF.

The chain has TRBV3-1 (or the pseudogene TRBV3-2) and TRBJ2-7; weak D call: TRBD2 (6 bases). The CDR3 is made up of 14 amino acids. From germline, CDR1 is LGHDT and CDR2 YNNKEL (reference sequence). V lost 4 bases to trimming and J lost 1 base, with 11 bases between them. The CDR3 region is CASSRRDSSYEQYF. The CDR3 coding sequence is TGTGCCAGCAGCCGTCGGGACTCTTCCTACGAGCAGTACTTC.

The V and J genes are TRBV4-1 and TRBJ2-5; 10 nucleotides line up with TRBD2. CDR3 size: 17 residues. In germline, CDR1 is MGHRA, CDR2 YSYEKL. V trimming: 0 bases; J trimming: 5 bases; junction bases outside the gene matches: 9. The CDR3 here is CASSQDLGLAGEETQYF. The DNA of the CDR3 is TGCGCCAGCAGCCAAGATCTCGGTCTAGCGGGGGAGGAGACCCAGTACTTC.

V gene TRBV10-3 combines with J gene TRBJ1-6; 7 nucleotides match TRBD1. The CDR3 is 16 residues long. Unmatched junction bases numbered 6, after V lost 0 bases and J lost 7 bases. Germline V gene lookup returns CDR1 ENHRY and CDR2 SYGVKD. This CDR3 is CAISESGGQLNSPLHF. The CDR3 DNA is TGTGCCATCAGTGAGTCCGGGGGACAGTTGAATTCACCCCTCCACTTT.

J is TRBJ2-3 and V is TRBV5-4; 12 nucleotides align to TRBD2. Trimming took 5 bases from V and 1 from J; bases not matched to a gene: 5. The CDR3 runs to 16 residues. CDR1 and CDR2 (germline): SGHNT, YYREEE (reference sequence). This chain's CDR3 is CASSTTSGRRTDTQYF. DNA of the CDR3: TGTGCCAGCAGTACGACTAGCGGGAGACGCACAGATACGCAGTATTTT.

The chain carries TRBV27 and TRBJ1-1; no definite D call. The length of the CDR3 is 14 residues. Germline-derived CDR1 and CDR2 are MNHEY and SMNVEV (reference sequence). The V end was cut by 0 bases, the J end by 0 bases, with 5 bases between. The CDR3 is CASSLSGVNTEAFF. The DNA of the CDR3 is TGTGCCAGCAGTTTATCTGGAGTGAACACTGAAGCTTTCTTT.

The J gene is TRBJ1-1, the V gene TRBV5-4; 7 bases align to TRBD1. With 3 bases clipped from V and 4 bases from J, the junction kept 6 bases outside the gene matches. Germline CDR1 reads SGHNT; CDR2 reads YYREEE (reference sequence). The CDR3 length is 14 residues. The CDR3 loop is CASSSPQGSTEAFF. The CDR3 region has the DNA TGTGCCAGCAGCTCGCCACAGGGGAGCACTGAAGCTTTCTTT. Full variable domain (outside the CDR3, taken from reference TRBV5-4 and TRBJ1-1): ETGVTQSPTHLIKTRGQQVTLRCSSQSGHNTVSWYQQALGQGPQFIFQYYREEENGRGNFPPRFSGLQFPNYSSELNVNALELDDSALYLCASSSPQGSTEAFFGQGTRLTVV.

The genes are TRBV28 and TRBJ1-6; no definite D call. Germline CDR1 and CDR2: MDHEN and SYDVKM. V shed 2 bases and J shed 0 bases, with 11 bases lying between them. The CDR3 extends over 17 amino acids. As DNA, the CDR3 is TGTGCCAGCAGTTTAATGAGTCCGAGCTCCTATAATTCACCCCTCCACTTT. It translates to CASSLMSPSSYNSPLHF.

This chain uses TRBV29-1 with TRBJ2-1, with 9 bases fitting TRBD2. With V trimmed by 5 bases and J by 5 bases, 13 bases remained unmatched. CDR1 and CDR2 (germline): SQVTM, ANQGSEA. This CDR3 is built from 16 residues. The chain's CDR3 is CSVPRTGTSFNNEQFF. As DNA, the CDR3 is TGCAGCGTTCCAAGAACCGGGACTAGCTTTAACAATGAGCAGTTCTTC.

This clone was found once. This chain links TRBV6-2 or TRBV6-3 with TRBJ2-7, with TRBD1 matching over 7 bases. J lost 4 bases, V lost 4 bases, and 13 bases had no gene match. The CDR3 spans 16 residues. Germline V gene data show CDR1 as MNHEY and CDR2 as SVGEGT. CDR3 residues: CASSFERDSRLYEQYF. The CDR3, as DNA: TGTGCCAGCAGTTTTGAGAGGGACAGCCGACTATACGAGCAGTACTTC.

This sequence joins TRBV7-9 and TRBJ2-3; maybe TRBD1 (6 bases). The V end lost 5 bases, the J end lost 4 bases, and 19 bases lay between the germline ends. The CDR3 contains 16 residues. Looked up from germline, CDR1 is SEHNR and CDR2 is FQNEAQ (reference sequence). The CDR3 bases are TGTGCCAGCAGCACCCGTAGGGGGTTAAGCGCAGATACGCAGTATTTT. As protein: CASSTRRGLSADTQYF.

This sequence joins TRBV19 and TRBJ2-1; 8 bases fit TRBD2. With V trimmed by 5 bases and J by 8 bases, 14 bases remained unmatched. This CDR3 contains 16 residues. Germline V gives CDR1 LNHDA, CDR2 SQIVND (reference sequence). The CDR3 bases are TGTGCCAGTAGTCGCACTAGCGGTCCGCGGATTGATGAGCAGTTCTTC. This codes for CASSRTSGPRIDEQFF. The full variable domain, rest sourced from reference TRBV19 and TRBJ2-1, is DGGITQSPKYLFRKEGQNVTLSCEQNLNHDAMYWYRQDPGQGLRLIYYSQIVNDFQKGDIAEGYSVSREKKESFPLTVTSAQKNPTAFYLCASSRTSGPRIDEQFFGPGTRLTVL.

The chain uses TRBV11-2 and TRBJ1-1; TRBD1 matches 10 bases. V shed 6 bases, J shed 9 bases, and the junction held 10 bases outside the gene matches. CDR3 size: 14 residues. Germline CDR1 SGHAT, CDR2 FQNNGV. The CDR3 DNA sequence: TGTGCCAGCAGGGACCCCAGACAGGGGGCGAAAGCTTTCTTT. Its protein is CASRDPRQGAKAFF.

This chain joins TRBV12-3 or TRBV12-4 and TRBJ1-2, with D uncertain. V gave up 10 bases and J gave up 7 bases, with 19 bases separating them. The CDR3 runs to 13 residues. The CDR3 protein is CATLVRGLGGYTF. The DNA of the CDR3 is TGTGCCACCCTGGTTAGAGGGCTAGGTGGCTACACCTTC.

V usage is TRBV3-1 (or the pseudogene TRBV3-2) and J usage is TRBJ1-5; D not certain. CDR1 is LGHDT and CDR2 is YNNKEL in the germline V gene (reference sequence). The CDR3 runs 13 residues. Trimming took off 0 bases at V and 9 bases at J, with 9 bases between the two ends. The CDR3 spells CASSQDQPGPQHF. CDR3 sequence (DNA): TGTGCCAGCAGCCAAGATCAGCCGGGGCCCCAGCATTTT.

The chain combines TRBV7-3 with TRBJ2-3, with D possibly being TRBD1 (6 bases). The V and J ends lost 6 bases and 5 bases respectively, with 15 bases between them. The CDR3 extends over 14 amino acids. The germline V gene has CDR1 SGHTA and CDR2 FQGTGA. CDR3 protein: CASSGTTSGDTQYF. As DNA, the CDR3 is TGTGCCAGCAGTGGGACAACATCGGGAGATACGCAGTATTTT.

Here the CDR3 reads CSVDGQGYEQYF. As DNA, the CDR3 is TGCAGCGTTGACGGACAGGGCTACGAGCAGTACTTC. This chain joins TRBV29-1 and TRBJ2-7; 8 nucleotides line up with TRBD1. Germline lookup yields CDR1 SQVTM and CDR2 ANQGSEA. Trimming cost V 3 bases and J 3 bases; bases outside gene matches: 1. The length of the CDR3 is 12 residues.

The V and J genes are TRBV28 and TRBJ1-6; 10 nucleotides agree with TRBD1. The germline V gene encodes CDR1 MDHEN and CDR2 SYDVKM. Unmatched junction bases numbered 6, after V lost 6 bases and J lost 1 base. The CDR3 runs to 17 residues. The chain's CDR3 is CASRARDRGSYNSPLHF. The CDR3 DNA is TGTGCCAGCAGAGCTCGGGACAGGGGATCCTATAATTCACCCCTCCACTTT.

The J gene is TRBJ2-2, the V gene TRBV9; TRBD2 agrees at 11 bases. Germline assignment: CDR1 SGDLS and CDR2 YYNGEE. This CDR3 region has 17 residues. With V trimmed by 4 bases and J by 4 bases, 9 bases remained unmatched. The CDR3 reads CASSPTSGSMGTGELFF. CDR3 DNA sequence: TGTGCCAGCAGCCCAACTAGCGGGAGTATGGGCACCGGGGAGCTGTTTTTT.

The gene calls are TRBV4-1 and TRBJ1-4; D remains unclear. The CDR3 is 13 residues long. Trimming took 2 bases from V and 8 from J, leaving 9 bases between them. Germline-derived CDR1 and CDR2 are MGHRA and YSYEKL. CDR3 coding DNA: TGCGCCAGCAGCCAAACCCGCGGGGAAAAACTGTTTTTT. Protein: CASSQTRGEKLFF.

This clone showed up just a few times. This rearrangement joins TRBV12-3 or TRBV12-4 to TRBJ1-5, with TRBD1 as a possible D gene (5 bases). Deletions cut 5 bases from V and 7 bases from J, with 12 bases between. The CDR3 consists of 13 residues. CDR3 loop: CASSQQDSQPQHF. CDR3 nucleotides: TGTGCCAGCAGTCAACAGGATTCCCAGCCCCAGCATTTT.

The chain employs TRBV28 and TRBJ2-7, with 7 nucleotides matching TRBD1. This CDR3 comprises 15 residues. J was trimmed by 3 bases and V by 3 bases; bases with no gene match: 8. Germline CDR1 reads MDHEN; CDR2 reads SYDVKM. The CDR3 loop reads CASSFPGQMNYEQYF. DNA of the CDR3: TGTGCCAGCAGTTTCCCGGGACAGATGAACTACGAGCAGTACTTC.

This rearrangement joins TRBV6-5 to TRBJ1-5; D is possibly TRBD1 (5 bases). From germline, CDR1 is MNHEY and CDR2 SVGAGI. V dropped 4 bases and J dropped 7 bases, with 11 bases sitting between them. The CDR3 is 13 amino acids. The CDR3: CASSSFQGQPQHF. CDR3 coding DNA: TGTGCCAGCAGTTCATTCCAGGGACAGCCCCAGCATTTT.

The sample holds a few counts of this clone. The chain joins TRBV21-1 to TRBJ1-5; TRBD1, the D gene given by the table, was not confirmed from the DNA. TRBV21-1 is marked as a pseudogene. The CDR3 has 16 amino acids. The CDR3 region is CATSRDQVYGNQPQHF. CDR3 nucleotide sequence: TGTGCCACCTCCCGAGACCAGGTTTACGGCAATCAGCCCCAGCATTTT.

J is TRBJ2-1 and V is TRBV13; D gene ambiguous. Looked up from germline, CDR1 is PRHDT and CDR2 is FYEKMQ (reference sequence). The ends were cut back, 7 bases at V and 0 bases at J, with 10 bases in the middle. CDR3 length: 14 amino acids. In DNA form, the CDR3 reads TGTGCCAGCAAAACTACCAGCTCCTACAATGAGCAGTTCTTC. It encodes CASKTTSSYNEQFF.

This clone showed up just a few times. The rearrangement uses TRBV28 and TRBJ1-5; possible D gene TRBD1, 5 bases. Deletions cut 2 bases from V and 2 bases from J, with 13 bases between. Germline CDR1 MDHEN, CDR2 SYDVKM. The CDR3 sequence is 16 residues long. CDR3 in amino acids: CASSLAGYKGNQPQHF. The CDR3 DNA sequence: TGTGCCAGCAGTTTAGCAGGGTATAAGGGCAATCAGCCCCAGCATTTT.

The chain is built from TRBV5-1 and TRBJ2-3, with 8 positions matching TRBD2. J lost 4 bases, V lost 2 bases, and 3 bases had no gene match. CDR1 SGHRS and CDR2 YFSETQ come from the germline V gene. This CDR3 contains 14 residues. CDR3 region: CASSFREGADTQYF. DNA for the CDR3: TGCGCCAGCAGCTTTCGGGAGGGGGCAGATACGCAGTATTTT.

V and J are TRBV6-5 and TRBJ1-3; D is ambiguous. Per germline, CDR1 MNHEY and CDR2 SVGAGI. The length of the CDR3 is 13 residues. Trimming took off 5 bases at V and 3 bases at J, with 8 bases between the two ends. The CDR3 DNA sequence: TGTGCCAGCAGTCGGTCCAATGGAAACACCATATATTTT. Translation: CASSRSNGNTIYF.